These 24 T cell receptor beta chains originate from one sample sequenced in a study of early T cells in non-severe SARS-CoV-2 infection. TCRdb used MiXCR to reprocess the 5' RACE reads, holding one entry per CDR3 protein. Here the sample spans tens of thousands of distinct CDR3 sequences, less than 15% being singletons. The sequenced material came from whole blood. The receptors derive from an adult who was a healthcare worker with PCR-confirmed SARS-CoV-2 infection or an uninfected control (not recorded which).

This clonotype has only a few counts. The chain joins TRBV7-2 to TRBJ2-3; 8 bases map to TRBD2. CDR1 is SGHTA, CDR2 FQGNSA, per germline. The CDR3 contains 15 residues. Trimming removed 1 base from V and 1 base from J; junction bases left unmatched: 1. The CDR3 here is CASSLVGLGTDTQYF. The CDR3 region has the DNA TGTGCCAGCAGCTTAGTGGGACTAGGCACAGATACGCAGTATTTT. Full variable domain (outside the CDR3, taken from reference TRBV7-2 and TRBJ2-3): GAGVSQSPSNKVTEKGKDVELRCDPISGHTALYWYRQSLGQGLEFLIYFQGNSAPDKSGLPSDRFSAERTGGSVSTLTIQRTQQEDSAVYLCASSLVGLGTDTQYFGPGTRLTVL.

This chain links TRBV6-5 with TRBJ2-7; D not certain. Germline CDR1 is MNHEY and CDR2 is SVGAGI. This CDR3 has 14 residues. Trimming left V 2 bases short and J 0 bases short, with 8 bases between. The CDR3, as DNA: TGTGCCAGCAGTTACAAGGCACACTCCTACGAGCAGTACTTC. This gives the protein CASSYKAHSYEQYF.

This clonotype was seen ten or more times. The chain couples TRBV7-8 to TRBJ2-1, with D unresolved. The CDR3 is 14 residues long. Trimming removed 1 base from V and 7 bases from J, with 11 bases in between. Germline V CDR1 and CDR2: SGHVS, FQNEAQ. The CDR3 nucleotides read TGTGCCAGCAGCTTAGTAACCCCCTTGAATGAGCAGTTCTTC. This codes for CASSLVTPLNEQFF.

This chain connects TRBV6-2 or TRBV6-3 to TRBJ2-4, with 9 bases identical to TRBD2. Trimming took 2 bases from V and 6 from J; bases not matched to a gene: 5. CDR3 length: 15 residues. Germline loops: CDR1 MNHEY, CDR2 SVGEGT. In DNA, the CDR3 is TGTGCCAGCAGTTACCTTGCGGGGGGGAGAAACATTCAGTACTTC. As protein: CASSYLAGGRNIQYF.

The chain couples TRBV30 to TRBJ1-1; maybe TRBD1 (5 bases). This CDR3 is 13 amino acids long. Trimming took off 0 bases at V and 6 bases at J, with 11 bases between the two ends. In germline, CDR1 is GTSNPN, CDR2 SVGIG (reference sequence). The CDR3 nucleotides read TGTGCCTGGAGTGTACACGTGGGGGCTGAAGCTTTCTTT. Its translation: CAWSVHVGAEAFF.

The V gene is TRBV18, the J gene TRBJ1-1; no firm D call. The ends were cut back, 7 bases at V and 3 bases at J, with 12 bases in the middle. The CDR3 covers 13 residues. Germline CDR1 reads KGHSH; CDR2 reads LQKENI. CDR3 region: CASFLLQDTEAFF. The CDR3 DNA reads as TGTGCCAGCTTCCTTCTCCAGGACACTGAAGCTTTCTTT.

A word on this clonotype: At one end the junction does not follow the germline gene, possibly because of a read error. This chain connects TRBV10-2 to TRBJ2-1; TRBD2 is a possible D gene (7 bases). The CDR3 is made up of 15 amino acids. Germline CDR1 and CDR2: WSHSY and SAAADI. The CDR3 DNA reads TGCGCCAGCAGCGGGGGCGGGAGCTCCCACAATGAGCAGTTCTTC. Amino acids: CASSGGGSSHNEQFF.

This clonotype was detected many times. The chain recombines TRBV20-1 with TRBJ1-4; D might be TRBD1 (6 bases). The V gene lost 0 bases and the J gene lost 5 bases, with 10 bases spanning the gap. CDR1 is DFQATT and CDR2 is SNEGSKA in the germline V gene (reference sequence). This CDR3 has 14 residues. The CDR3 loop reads CSARDYQGNEKLFF. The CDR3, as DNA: TGCAGTGCTAGAGATTATCAGGGGAATGAAAAACTGTTTTTT.

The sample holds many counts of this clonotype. The CDR3 DNA sequence: TGTGCCAGTAGCCCGGGACACGTCAATTCACCCCTCCACTTT. Translation gives CASSPGHVNSPLHF. The rearrangement uses TRBV19 and TRBJ1-6; D is perhaps TRBD1 (6 bases). Deletions cut 6 bases from V and 7 bases from J, with 13 bases between. The CDR3 spans 14 residues. Germline CDR1 LNHDA, CDR2 SQIVND (reference sequence).

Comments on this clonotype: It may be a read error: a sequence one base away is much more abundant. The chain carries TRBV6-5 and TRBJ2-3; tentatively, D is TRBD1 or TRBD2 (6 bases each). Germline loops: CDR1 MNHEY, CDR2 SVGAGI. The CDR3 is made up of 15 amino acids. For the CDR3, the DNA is TGTGTCAGCAGCCCACTAATGGGGGGCGCAGATACGCAGTATTTT. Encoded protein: CVSSPLMGGADTQYF.

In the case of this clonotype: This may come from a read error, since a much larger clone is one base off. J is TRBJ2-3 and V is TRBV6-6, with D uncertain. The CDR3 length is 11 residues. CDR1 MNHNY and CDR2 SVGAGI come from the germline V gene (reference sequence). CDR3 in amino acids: CVTSNTDTQYF. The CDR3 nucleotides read TGTGTCACCTCGAACACAGATACGCAGTATTTT.

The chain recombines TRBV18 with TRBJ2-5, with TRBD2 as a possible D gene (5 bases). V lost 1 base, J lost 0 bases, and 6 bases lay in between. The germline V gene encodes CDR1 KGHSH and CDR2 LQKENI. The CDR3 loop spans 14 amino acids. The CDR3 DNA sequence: TGTGCCAGCTCACCACGGGAGTACCAAGAGACCCAGTACTTC. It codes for CASSPREYQETQYF.

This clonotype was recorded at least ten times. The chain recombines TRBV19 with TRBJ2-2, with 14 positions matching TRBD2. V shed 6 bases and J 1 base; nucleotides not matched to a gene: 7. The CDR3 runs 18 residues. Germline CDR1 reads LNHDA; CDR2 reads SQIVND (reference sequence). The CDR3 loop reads CASRPGLAGGRNTGELFF. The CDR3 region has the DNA TGTGCCAGTAGGCCTGGACTAGCGGGGGGCCGGAACACCGGGGAGCTGTTTTTT.

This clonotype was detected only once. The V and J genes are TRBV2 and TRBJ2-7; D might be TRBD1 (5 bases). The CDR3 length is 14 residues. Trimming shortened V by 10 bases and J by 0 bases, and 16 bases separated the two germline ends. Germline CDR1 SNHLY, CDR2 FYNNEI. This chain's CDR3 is CAISPEDTSYEQYF. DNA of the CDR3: TGTGCCATCTCGCCTGAGGACACCTCCTACGAGCAGTACTTC.

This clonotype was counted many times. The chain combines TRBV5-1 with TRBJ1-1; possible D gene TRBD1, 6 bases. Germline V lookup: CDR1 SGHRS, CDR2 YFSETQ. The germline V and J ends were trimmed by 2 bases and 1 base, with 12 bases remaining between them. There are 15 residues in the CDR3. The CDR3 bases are TGCGCCAGCAGCTTAGGGACACCCCAGAACACTGAAGCTTTCTTT. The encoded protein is CASSLGTPQNTEAFF.

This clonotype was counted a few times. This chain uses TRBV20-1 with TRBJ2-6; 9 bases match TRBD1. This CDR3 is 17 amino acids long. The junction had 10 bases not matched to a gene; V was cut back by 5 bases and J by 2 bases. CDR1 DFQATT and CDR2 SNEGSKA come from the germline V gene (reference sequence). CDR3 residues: CSAPRPTGGAGANVLTF. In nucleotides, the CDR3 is TGCAGTGCTCCACGTCCAACAGGGGGCGCTGGGGCCAACGTCCTGACTTTC.

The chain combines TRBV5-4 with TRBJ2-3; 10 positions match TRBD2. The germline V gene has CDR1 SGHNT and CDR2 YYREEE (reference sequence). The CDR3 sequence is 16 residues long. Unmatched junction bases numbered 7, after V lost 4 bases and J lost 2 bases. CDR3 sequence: CASSRSGRAATDTQYF. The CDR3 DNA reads TGTGCCAGCAGCCGCAGCGGGAGGGCCGCCACAGATACGCAGTATTTT.

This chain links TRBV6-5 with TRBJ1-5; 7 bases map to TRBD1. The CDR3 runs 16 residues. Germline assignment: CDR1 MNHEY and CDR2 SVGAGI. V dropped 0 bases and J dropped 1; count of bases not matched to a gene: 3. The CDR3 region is CASSYSPTGSNQPQHF. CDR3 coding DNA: TGTGCCAGCAGTTACTCGCCGACAGGGAGCAATCAGCCCCAGCATTTT.

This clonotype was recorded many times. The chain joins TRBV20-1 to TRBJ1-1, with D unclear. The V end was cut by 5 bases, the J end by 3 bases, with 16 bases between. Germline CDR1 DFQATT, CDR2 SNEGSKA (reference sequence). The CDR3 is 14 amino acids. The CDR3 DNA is TGCAGTGCTCCACCTATGGACTCCCACACTGAAGCTTTCTTT. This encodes CSAPPMDSHTEAFF.

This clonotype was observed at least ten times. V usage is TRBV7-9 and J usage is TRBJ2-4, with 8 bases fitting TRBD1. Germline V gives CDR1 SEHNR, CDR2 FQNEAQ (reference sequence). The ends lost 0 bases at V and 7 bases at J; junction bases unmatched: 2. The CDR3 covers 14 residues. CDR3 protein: CASSLAQGANIQYF. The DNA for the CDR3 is TGTGCCAGCAGCTTAGCGCAGGGGGCGAACATTCAGTACTTC.

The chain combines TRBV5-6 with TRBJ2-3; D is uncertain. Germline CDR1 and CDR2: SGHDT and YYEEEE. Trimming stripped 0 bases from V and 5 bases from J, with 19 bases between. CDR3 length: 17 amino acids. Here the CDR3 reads CASSLESAGRSGDTQYF. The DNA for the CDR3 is TGTGCCAGCAGCTTGGAGTCGGCCGGCCGGAGTGGAGATACGCAGTATTTT. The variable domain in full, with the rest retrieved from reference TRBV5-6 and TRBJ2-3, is DAGVTQSPTHLIKTRGQQVTLRCSPKSGHDTVSWYQQALGQGPQFIFQYYEEEERQRGNFPDRFSGHQFPNYSSELNVNALLLGDSALYLCASSLESAGRSGDTQYFGPGTRLTVL.

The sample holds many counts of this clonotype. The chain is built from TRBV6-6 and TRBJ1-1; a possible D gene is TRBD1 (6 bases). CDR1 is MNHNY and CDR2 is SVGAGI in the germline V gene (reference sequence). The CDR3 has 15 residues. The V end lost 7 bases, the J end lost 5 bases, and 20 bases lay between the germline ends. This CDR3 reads CASIKSRGGRTEAFF. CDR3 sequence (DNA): TGTGCCAGCATAAAATCCAGGGGAGGAAGGACTGAAGCTTTCTTT.

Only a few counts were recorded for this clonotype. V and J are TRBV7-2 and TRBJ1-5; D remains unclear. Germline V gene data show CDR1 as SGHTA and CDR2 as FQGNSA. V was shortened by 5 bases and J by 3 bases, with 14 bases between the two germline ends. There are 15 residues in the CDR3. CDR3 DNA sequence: TGTGCCAGCAGCCGCGACAATTTATACAATCAGCCCCAGCATTTT. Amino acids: CASSRDNLYNQPQHF.

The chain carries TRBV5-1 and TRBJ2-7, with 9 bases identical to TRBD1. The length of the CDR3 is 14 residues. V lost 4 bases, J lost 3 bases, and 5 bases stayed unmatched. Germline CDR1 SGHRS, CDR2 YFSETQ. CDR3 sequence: CASSPGTGNYEQYF. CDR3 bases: TGCGCCAGCAGCCCGGGGACAGGGAACTACGAGCAGTACTTC.